The following is a T cell receptor (beta chain) sequence with its context. The CDR3 spans 12 residues. Looked up from germline, CDR1 is LNHDA and CDR2 is SQIVND (reference sequence). Trimming shortened V by 7 bases and J by 8 bases, and 12 bases separated the two germline ends. The sample originates from a study of blood T cell repertoires in COVID-19. In the study overall: Sample material is recorded as cDNA or gDNA derived from T cells, B-cell-depleted T cells, or PBMCs.

Assignments of participants to cohorts depended upon their own reported clinical history. In the authors' workflow: Amplified reference gene primers provided the basis for estimating nucleated cell counts. Using immunoSEQ multiplex PCR, the repertoire was profiled, and TCRdb retains in-frame clones only, with some absent. D and trimming were read from the DNA, whereas the V and J calls and clone size are those reported in that table. Found here are 150,000 to 200,000 clones, roughly 84% of them singletons; the top ten hold 10% to 15%. This clonotype originated in a woman aged 55-69 years who had recovered from COVID-19. The chain is built from TRBV19 and TRBJ2-1; D is uncertain. The sample taken for sequencing was PBMCs or T cells enriched from blood (not recorded which). The CDR3 reads CASTAYGYEQFF. The CDR3 nucleotides read TGTGCCAGTACAGCCTACGGGTATGAGCAGTTCTTC.